This T cell receptor beta chain was observed in a study of OX40 agonist ivuxolimab in advanced cancers. The CDR3 sequence is 16 residues long. V lost 1 base and J lost 8; bases outside the gene matches: 7. The germline V gene has CDR1 SGHVS and CDR2 FNYEAQ. The data were produced by immunoSEQ multiplex PCR, yet TCRdb's version contains in-frame clones alone and is incomplete. The repertoire holds 50,000 to 65,000 clones, roughly 77% seen once, with about 0.69% in the top ten. The receptor comes from an adult with an advanced solid tumor such as melanoma, head and neck, liver or kidney cancer. The sequenced sample was CD4+ or CD8+ T cells sorted from blood, obtained in a trial of the OX40 agonist ivuxolimab. The chain uses TRBV7-6 and TRBJ1-6; TRBD1 matches 8 bases. CDR3 sequence reads: CASSLGAGGSDSPLHF. DNA for the CDR3: TGTGCCAGCAGCTTAGGGGCAGGGGGCTCGGATTCACCCCTCCACTTT.